This is a list of T cell receptor beta chains from one sample in a study of STAT5B mutations in CD4+ large granular lymphocyte leukemia. Data came from immunoSEQ multiplex PCR; TCRdb stores just in-frame clones and leaves some out. Of about 35,000 clones in the sample, 75% to 85% were seen once. The sequenced sample consisted of CD4+ T cells from blood buffy coats. The source is a human donor in good health. Both conserved end residues are part of each CDR3. The D gene is left open where the match is weak. Size is omitted from some rows. Given values are once, few, many or a class for expanded clones.

D,J,size,V,CDR3,DNA
.,TRBJ2-7,few,TRBV7-6,CASSTYQSYEQYF,TGTGCCAGCAGCACCTACCAGTCCTACGAGCAGTACTTC
TRBD2,TRBJ2-1,once,TRBV11-3,CASSPRTSGSNEQFF,TGTGCCAGCAGCCCGAGGACTAGCGGGAGCAATGAGCAGTTCTTC
.,TRBJ2-4,.,TRBV4-2,CASSQDRAGGKNIQYF,TGTGCCAGCAGCCAAGATCGGGCTGGCGGTAAAAACATTCAGTACTTC
TRBD1,TRBJ1-1,.,TRBV5-1,CASSAGTGGASAFF,TGCGCCAGCAGCGCCGGGACAGGGGGCGCGTCAGCTTTCTTT
TRBD2,TRBJ2-3,.,TRBV7-9,CASSLGSGRFYTDTQYF,TGTGCCAGCAGCTTAGGTAGCGGGAGGTTTTACACAGATACGCAGTATTTT
TRBD2,TRBJ2-3,.,TRBV19,CASSFFLAGATDTQYF,TGTGCCAGTAGTTTCTTTCTAGCGGGAGCAACAGATACGCAGTATTTT
TRBD1,TRBJ1-2,.,TRBV14,CASSQLGQAGYTF,TGTGCCAGCAGCCAGCTGGGACAGGCTGGCTACACCTTC
TRBD1,TRBJ2-7,.,TRBV18,CASSLSQGDEQYF,TGTGCCAGCTCACTGTCCCAGGGGGACGAGCAGTACTTC
.,TRBJ2-1,.,TRBV27,CASIPAQGGLINEQFF,TGTGCCAGCATACCCGCCCAGGGTGGCTTAATCAATGAGCAGTTCTTC
.,TRBJ1-2,.,TRBV7-2,CASSPSRVNYGYTF,TGTGCCAGCAGCCCCTCAAGGGTTAACTATGGCTACACCTTC
TRBD1,TRBJ2-7,.,TRBV27,CASSFRGLYEQYF,TGTGCCAGCAGTTTCAGGGGGCTCTACGAGCAGTACTTC
TRBD2,TRBJ2-3,.,TRBV27,CASTWGTSVTDTQYF,TGTGCCAGCACCTGGGGGACTAGCGTAACAGATACGCAGTATTTT
.,TRBJ1-2,.,TRBV10-2,CASSDTAIMGRNGYTF,TGCGCCAGCAGTGACACAGCTATCATGGGCAGGAATGGCTACACCTTC
.,TRBJ2-7,few,TRBV18,CASSRRDSSYEQYF,TGTGCCAGCTCACGGAGGGACAGCTCCTACGAGCAGTACTTC
TRBD1,TRBJ1-1,.,TRBV9,CASSVVGTGTEAFF,TGTGCCAGCAGCGTAGTCGGGACAGGTACTGAAGCTTTCTTT
.,TRBJ1-5,.,TRBV7-9,CASSVGSNQPQHF,TGTGCCAGCAGCGTGGGAAGCAATCAGCCCCAGCATTTT
TRBD1,TRBJ1-3,.,TRBV13,CASSLRQGAGNTIYF,TGTGCCAGCAGCCTAAGACAGGGGGCTGGAAACACCATATATTTT
.,TRBJ2-1,.,TRBV4-3,CASSSRYKSYNEQFF,TGCGCCAGCAGCTCCCGGTATAAGAGCTACAATGAGCAGTTCTTC
.,TRBJ2-1,.,TRBV7-3,CASSPTGFTRDNEQFF,TGTGCCAGCAGCCCGACGGGATTCACGAGAGACAATGAGCAGTTCTTC
TRBD1,TRBJ1-1,.,TRBV28,CASRPGGAANEAFF,TGTGCCAGCAGACCAGGGGGCGCCGCGAATGAAGCTTTCTTT
TRBD2,TRBJ2-7,.,TRBV5-6,CASSLRTSGLYEQYF,TGTGCCAGCAGCCTTCGGACTAGCGGACTCTACGAGCAGTACTTC
TRBD1,TRBJ2-3,.,TRBV5-1,CASSKGQGLDTQYF,TGCGCCAGCAGCAAAGGACAGGGGTTAGATACGCAGTATTTT
.,TRBJ1-1,.,TRBV9,CASSLQTANTEAFF,TGTGCCAGCAGCCTCCAGACGGCAAACACTGAAGCTTTCTTT
TRBD1,TRBJ2-5,.,TRBV6-5,CAIGGGQGQETQYF,TGTGCCATAGGAGGGGGACAGGGCCAAGAGACCCAGTACTTC
.,TRBJ2-5,.,TRBV18,CASSPRQRGETQYF,TGTGCCAGCTCACCAAGACAACGGGGAGAGACCCAGTACTTC
.,TRBJ2-5,.,TRBV27,CATRTRQETQYF,TGTGCCACTCGGACTCGTCAAGAGACCCAGTACTTC
TRBD2,TRBJ2-5,.,TRBV4-2,CASSQELGLAGGVQYQETQYF,TGTGCCAGCAGCCAAGAACTGGGCCTAGCGGGAGGCGTCCAGTACCAAGAGACCCAGTACTTC
.,TRBJ2-3,.,TRBV4-3,CASSQDTGASGGTQYF,TGCGCCAGCAGCCAAGATACGGGGGCATCGGGCGGTACGCAGTATTTT
.,TRBJ2-2,few,TRBV19,CASSIKQGAGELFF,TGTGCCAGTAGTATCAAACAGGGCGCCGGGGAGCTGTTTTTT
TRBD2,TRBJ2-1,.,TRBV7-9,CASSPLGLAVRNEQFF,TGTGCCAGCAGCCCCCTGGGACTAGCGGTGCGCAATGAGCAGTTCTTC
.,TRBJ2-6,.,TRBV7-2,CASSKWGQGGANVLTF,TGTGCCAGCAGTAAATGGGGGCAAGGTGGGGCCAACGTCCTGACTTTC
.,TRBJ1-3,.,TRBV19,CASSFQSSGNTIYF,TGTGCCAGTAGTTTCCAGAGCTCTGGAAACACCATATATTTT
TRBD1,TRBJ2-5,.,TRBV19,CASSSTGGAGTQYF,TGTGCCAGTAGTTCTACAGGGGGCGCGGGGACCCAGTACTTC
.,TRBJ1-1,.,TRBV15,CATSSRVGTEAFF,TGTGCCACCAGCAGTCGCGTAGGGACTGAAGCTTTCTTT
.,TRBJ2-7,once,TRBV6-1,CASTASGGGPYEQYF,TGTGCCAGCACCGCGTCCGGTGGGGGACCCTACGAGCAGTACTTC
TRBD1,TRBJ1-1,.,TRBV7-2,CASSTRQGLSTEAFF,TGTGCCAGCAGCACCCGACAGGGCCTATCCACTGAAGCTTTCTTT
.,TRBJ2-4,.,TRBV11-1,CASSLGEKNIQYF,TGTGCCAGCAGCTTGGGGGAGAAAAACATTCAGTACTTC
.,TRBJ2-2,once,TRBV7-9,CASSRRGSATGELFF,TGTGCCAGCAGCCGGAGGGGGTCCGCGACCGGGGAGCTGTTTTTT
TRBD1,TRBJ1-5,.,TRBV2,CASTYRGGDQPQHF,TGTGCCAGCACCTACAGGGGGGGGGACCAGCCCCAGCATTTT
TRBD2,TRBJ2-1,.,TRBV7-9,CASSLGLAAPSGNEQFF,TGTGCCAGCAGCTTAGGGCTAGCGGCCCCCTCAGGCAATGAGCAGTTCTTC
TRBD2,TRBJ2-5,.,TRBV7-6,CASSLGGLALETQYF,TGTGCCAGCAGCTTAGGGGGACTAGCCCTCGAGACCCAGTACTTC
.,TRBJ2-1,.,TRBV4-3,CASSQAGVSYNEQFF,TGCGCCAGCAGCCAAGCGGGAGTCTCCTACAATGAGCAGTTCTTC